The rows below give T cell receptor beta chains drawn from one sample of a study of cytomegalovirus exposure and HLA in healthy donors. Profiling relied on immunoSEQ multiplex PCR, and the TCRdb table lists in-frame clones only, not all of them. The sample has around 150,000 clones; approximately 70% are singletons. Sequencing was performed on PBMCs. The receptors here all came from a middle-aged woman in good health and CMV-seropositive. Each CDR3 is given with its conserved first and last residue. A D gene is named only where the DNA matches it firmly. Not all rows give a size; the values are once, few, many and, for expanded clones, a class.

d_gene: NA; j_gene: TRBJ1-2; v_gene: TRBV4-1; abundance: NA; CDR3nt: TGCGCCAGCAGCCATCACAGCGGAAACTATGGCTACCCCTTC; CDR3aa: CASSHHSGNYGYPF
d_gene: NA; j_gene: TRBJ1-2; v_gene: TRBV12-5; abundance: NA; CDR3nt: TGTGCTAGTGTCGAGATGACAGGCTATGGCTACACCTTC; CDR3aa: CASVEMTGYGYTF
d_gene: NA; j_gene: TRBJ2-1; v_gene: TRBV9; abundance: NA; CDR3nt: TGTGCCAGCAGCGTAGCGGGGGGCAGGCTTGATGAGCAGTTCTTC; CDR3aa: CASSVAGGRLDEQFF
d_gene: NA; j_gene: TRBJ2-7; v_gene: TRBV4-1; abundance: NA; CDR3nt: TGCGCCAGCAGCCAAGCTTTTTCCTCAGGGCCACGCGAGCAGTACTTC; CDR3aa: CASSQAFSSGPREQYF
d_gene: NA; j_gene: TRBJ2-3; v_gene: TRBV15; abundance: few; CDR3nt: TGTGCCACCAGCAGAGAAATATATAGCGGAGGAGGCACAGATACGCAGTATTTT; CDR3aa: CATSREIYSGGGTDTQYF
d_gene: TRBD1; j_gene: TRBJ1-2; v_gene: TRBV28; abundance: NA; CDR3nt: TGTGCCAGCAGTTTCTCTCCCGGGACAGGGGGTGGCTACACCTTC; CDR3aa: CASSFSPGTGGGYTF
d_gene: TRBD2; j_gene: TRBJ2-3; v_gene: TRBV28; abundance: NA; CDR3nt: TGTGCCAGCAGTTCCCCAAGCATGACTAGTAACGGGAGGGGTCTCGCGCAGTATTTT; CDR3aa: CASSSPSMTSNGRGLAQYF
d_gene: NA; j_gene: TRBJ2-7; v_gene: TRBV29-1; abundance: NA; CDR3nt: TGCAGCGTTGGGGAGGAGGGGTGCGAGCAGTACTTC; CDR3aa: CSVGEEGCEQYF
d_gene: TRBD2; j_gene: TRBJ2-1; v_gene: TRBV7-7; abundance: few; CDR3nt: TGTGCTAGCAGCTTAGCACTAGCGGGGCCGTATGAGCAGTTCTTC; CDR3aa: CASSLALAGPYEQFF
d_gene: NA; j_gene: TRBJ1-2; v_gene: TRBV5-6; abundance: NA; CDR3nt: TGTGCCAGCAGCTTTCGGGAGTTAACCTATGGCTACCCCTTC; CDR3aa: CASSFRELTYGYPF
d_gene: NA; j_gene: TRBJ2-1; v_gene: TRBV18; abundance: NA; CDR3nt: TGTGCCAGCTCCCTCGAGGGGGATGAGCAGTTCTTC; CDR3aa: CASSLEGDEQFF
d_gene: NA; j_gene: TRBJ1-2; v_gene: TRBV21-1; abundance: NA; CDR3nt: TGTGCCAGCAGCAAAGACAGCTATGGCTACACCTTC; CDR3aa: CASSKDSYGYTF
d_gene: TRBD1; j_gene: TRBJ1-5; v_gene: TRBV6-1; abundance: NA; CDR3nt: TGTGCCAGCAGTCTACAGGGGGTGAGTAATCAGCCCCAGCATTTT; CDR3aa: CASSLQGVSNQPQHF
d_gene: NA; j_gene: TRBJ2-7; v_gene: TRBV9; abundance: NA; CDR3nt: TGTGCCAGCAGCGTAGATCTCCTCTCCTACGAGCAGTACTTC; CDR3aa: CASSVDLLSYEQYF
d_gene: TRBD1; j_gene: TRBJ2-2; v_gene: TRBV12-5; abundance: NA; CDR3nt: TGTGCTAGCGCCAGGACAGGGGAGGCCGGGGAGCTGTTTTTT; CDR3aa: CASARTGEAGELFF
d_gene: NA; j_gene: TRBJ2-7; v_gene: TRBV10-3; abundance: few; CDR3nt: TGTGCCATCAGTGAGTCCGTCGGCGAGCAGTACTTC; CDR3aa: CAISESVGEQYF
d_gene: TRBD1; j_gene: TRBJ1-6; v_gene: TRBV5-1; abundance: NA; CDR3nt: TGCGCCAGCCGTGGGACAGGGGATAATTCACCCCTCCACTTT; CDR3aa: CASRGTGDNSPLHF
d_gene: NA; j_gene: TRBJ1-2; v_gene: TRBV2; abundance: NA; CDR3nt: TGTGCCAGCACCCCGCAGGGATTTGATGGCTACACCTTC; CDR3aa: CASTPQGFDGYTF
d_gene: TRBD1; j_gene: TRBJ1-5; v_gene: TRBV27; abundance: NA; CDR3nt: TGTGCCAGCAGTCCGGACAGGGTTCAGCCCCAGAATTTT; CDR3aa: CASSPDRVQPQNF
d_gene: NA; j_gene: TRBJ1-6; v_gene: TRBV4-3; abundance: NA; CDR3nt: TGCGCCAGCAGCCAATTGCGCAGGGCTTATAATTCACCCCTCCACTTT; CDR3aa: CASSQLRRAYNSPLHF
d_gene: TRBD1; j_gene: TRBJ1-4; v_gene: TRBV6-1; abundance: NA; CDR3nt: TGTGCCAGCAGGGCGGACAGGCTGGGGGATGAAAAACTGTTTTTT; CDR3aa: CASRADRLGDEKLFF
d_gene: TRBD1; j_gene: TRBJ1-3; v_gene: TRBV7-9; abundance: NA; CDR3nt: TGTTCCAGCAGCTTAGGGACAGGGTTTTTCTCTGGAAACACCATATATTTT; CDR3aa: CSSSLGTGFFSGNTIYF
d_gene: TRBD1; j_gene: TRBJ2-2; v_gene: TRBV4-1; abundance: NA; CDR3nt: TGCGCCAGCAGCCAACGGGACAGCTTCTACACCGGGGAGCTGTTTTTT; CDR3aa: CASSQRDSFYTGELFF